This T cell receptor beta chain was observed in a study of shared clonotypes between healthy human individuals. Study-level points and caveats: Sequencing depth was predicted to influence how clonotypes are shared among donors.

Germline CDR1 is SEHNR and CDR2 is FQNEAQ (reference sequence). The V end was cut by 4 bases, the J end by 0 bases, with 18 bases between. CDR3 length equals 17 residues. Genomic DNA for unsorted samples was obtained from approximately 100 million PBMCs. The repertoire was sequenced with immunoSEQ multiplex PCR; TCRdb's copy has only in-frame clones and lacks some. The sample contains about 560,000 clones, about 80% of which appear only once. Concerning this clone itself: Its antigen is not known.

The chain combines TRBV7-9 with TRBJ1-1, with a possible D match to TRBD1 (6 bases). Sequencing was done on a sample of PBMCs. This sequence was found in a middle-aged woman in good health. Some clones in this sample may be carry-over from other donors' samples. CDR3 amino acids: CASSSADSQIMNTEAFF. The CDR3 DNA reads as TGTGCCAGCAGCTCAGCGGACAGTCAGATTATGAACACTGAAGCTTTCTTT.